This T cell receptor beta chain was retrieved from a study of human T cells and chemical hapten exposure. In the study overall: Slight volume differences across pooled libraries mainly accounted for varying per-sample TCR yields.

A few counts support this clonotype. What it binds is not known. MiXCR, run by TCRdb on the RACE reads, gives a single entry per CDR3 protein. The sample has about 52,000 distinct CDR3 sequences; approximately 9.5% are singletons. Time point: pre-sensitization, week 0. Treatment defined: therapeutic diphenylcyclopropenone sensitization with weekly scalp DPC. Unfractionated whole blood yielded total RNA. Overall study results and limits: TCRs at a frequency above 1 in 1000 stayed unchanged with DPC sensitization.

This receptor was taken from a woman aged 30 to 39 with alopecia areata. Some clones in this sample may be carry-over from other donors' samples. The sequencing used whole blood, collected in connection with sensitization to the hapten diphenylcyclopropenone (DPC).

CDR3 bases: TGTGCCAGCAGCCAGAGCACCCTAGGGTACAATGAGCAGTTCTTC. This translates into CASSQSTLGYNEQFF. The J gene is TRBJ2-1, the V gene TRBV5-4; D gene unclear. CDR1 and CDR2 from the germline V gene are SGHNT and YYREEE (reference sequence). The CDR3 length is 15 residues. With 4 bases removed from V and 4 bases from J, the gap between germline ends came to 15 bases.